This T cell receptor beta chain was recorded in a study of cytomegalovirus exposure and HLA in healthy donors. Background on the study: Around 78 million unique TCR sequences came from HLA-typed donors in an early release. Whole-study results and caveats: In a later analysis, a missense DCLRE1C variant was linked to TCR beta V- and J-gene trimming. Researchers catalogued about 150 TCR beta chains as cytomegalovirus-associated.

From germline, CDR1 is SGHNT and CDR2 YENEEA. This CDR3 is built from 11 residues. V was clipped by 1 base and J by 8 bases, with 5 bases between them. This clone was observed a few times. Its cognate antigen is unknown. Primers: 60 Vbeta forward and 13 Jbeta reverse. Clones were sequenced by immunoSEQ multiplex PCR, and TCRdb holds only the in-frame ones, with some missing. Among some 160,000 clones, around three quarters were seen once, and the ten largest hold roughly 1.5%. Sequencing was done on a sample of PBMCs. This chain connects TRBV11-3 to TRBJ1-1; no firm D call. The sequence was collected from a man aged 40-50 years in good health and CMV-seronegative. CDR3 loop: CASSLGGEAFF. In nucleotides, the CDR3 is TGTGCCAGCAGCTTAGGAGGGGAAGCTTTCTTT.